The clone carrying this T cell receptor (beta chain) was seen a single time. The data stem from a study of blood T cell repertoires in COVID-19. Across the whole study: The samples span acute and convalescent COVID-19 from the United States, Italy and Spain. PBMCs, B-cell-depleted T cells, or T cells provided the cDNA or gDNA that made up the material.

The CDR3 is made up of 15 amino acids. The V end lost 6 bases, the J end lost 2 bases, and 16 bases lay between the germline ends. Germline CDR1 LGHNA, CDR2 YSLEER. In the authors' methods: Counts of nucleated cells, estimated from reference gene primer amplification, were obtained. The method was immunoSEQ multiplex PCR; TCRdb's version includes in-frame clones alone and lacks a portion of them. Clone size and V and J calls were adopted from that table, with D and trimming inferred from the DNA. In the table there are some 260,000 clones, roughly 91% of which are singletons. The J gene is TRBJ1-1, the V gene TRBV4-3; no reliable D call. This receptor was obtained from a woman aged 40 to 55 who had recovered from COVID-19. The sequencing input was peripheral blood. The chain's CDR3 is CASSQSRISNTEAFF. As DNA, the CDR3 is TGCGCCAGCAGTCAGAGCAGGATCTCTAACACTGAAGCTTTCTTT.